These T cell receptor beta chains were read from a single sample in a study of shared clonotypes between healthy human individuals. The repertoire was sequenced with immunoSEQ multiplex PCR; TCRdb's copy has only in-frame clones and lacks some. This sample carries a few million clones, just under 95% of them seen once, and the ten largest clones take about 1.7%. Specimen: naive CD8+ T cells from PBMCs. These receptors were collected from a man between 18 and 29 years old in good health. Some clones in this sample may be carry-over from other donors' samples. The CDR3 runs from the conserved cysteine through the conserved F or W. Each record gives: V gene, D gene, clone size, J gene, CDR3 DNA, CDR3 protein. The D gene is left open where the match is weak. For some rows the clone size is stated as once, few or many, or as a class when expanded; others skip it.

TRBV4-3,TRBD2,once,TRBJ2-5,TGCGCCAGCAGCACGGGACTACAGGAGACCCAGTACTTC,CASSTGLQETQYF
TRBV7-3,NA,NA,TRBJ2-1,TGTGCCAGCAGCTTAAGGGCTGGCGGGACCTACAATGAGCAGTTCTTC,CASSLRAGGTYNEQFF
TRBV28,NA,NA,TRBJ1-1,TGTGCCAGCAGTTTTGGGGATCAAATAAGCCTGAACACTGAAGCTTTCTTT,CASSFGDQISLNTEAFF
TRBV11-2,NA,NA,TRBJ2-7,TGTGCCAGCAGCTTAGTACAGGGAACCTACGAGCAGTACTTC,CASSLVQGTYEQYF
TRBV7-9,NA,NA,TRBJ2-1,TGTGCCAGCAGCTTTTACTCGGACACTTACAATGAGCAGTTCTTC,CASSFYSDTYNEQFF
TRBV5-4,NA,NA,TRBJ2-1,TGTGCCAGCAGCCTCCGAGGACACAATGAGCAGTTCTTC,CASSLRGHNEQFF
TRBV5-1,TRBD2,NA,TRBJ2-2,TGCGCCAGCAGCTTGGAAGCGGGGGCCACCGGGGAGCTGTTTTTT,CASSLEAGATGELFF
TRBV4-3,TRBD1,NA,TRBJ2-7,TGCGCCAGCAGCCATTCACAGGGGGTCCCCTACGAGCAGTACTTC,CASSHSQGVPYEQYF
TRBV5-1,NA,NA,TRBJ1-1,TGCGCCAGTCGACAGTACACTGAAGCTTTCTTT,CASRQYTEAFF
TRBV28,TRBD1,NA,TRBJ1-5,TGTGCCAGCAGTTATTACCGAGGGGACAGGGGCAATCAGCCCCAGCATTTT,CASSYYRGDRGNQPQHF
TRBV27,TRBD1,NA,TRBJ1-4,TGTGCCACATCCGGGACAGTTGGTGAAAAACTGTTTTTT,CATSGTVGEKLFF
TRBV7-9,TRBD1,NA,TRBJ1-2,TGTGCCAGCAGCTTATCGGGCAGGGGGACCTATGGCTACACCTTC,CASSLSGRGTYGYTF
TRBV2,TRBD1,NA,TRBJ2-7,TGTGCCAGCTGTTGGGACAGGGGGTGTTACGAGCAGTACTTC,CASCWDRGCYEQYF
TRBV29-1,NA,NA,TRBJ2-1,TGCAGCGTTGTAAAGGGGCCAAACAATGAGCAGTTCTTC,CSVVKGPNNEQFF
TRBV4-1,TRBD1,NA,TRBJ1-2,TGCGCCAGCAGCCAAGATTTAGGACAGGGGGTATACACCTTC,CASSQDLGQGVYTF
TRBV6-1,NA,NA,TRBJ2-7,TGTGCCAGCAGCCCAGGGGCGGGGGAAGACTACGAGCAGTACTTC,CASSPGAGEDYEQYF
TRBV5-4,TRBD1,NA,TRBJ2-6,TGTGCCAGCAGCGGGACAGGGGTCTCCGGGGCCAACGTCCTGACTTTC,CASSGTGVSGANVLTF
TRBV19,NA,NA,TRBJ2-7,TGTGCCAGCTCCCTTGAGAGCTCCTACGAGCAGTACTTC,CASSLESSYEQYF
TRBV6-6,NA,once,TRBJ2-7,TGTGCCAGCAGTTACTCGGGTCCTGACTACGAGCAGTACTTC,CASSYSGPDYEQYF
TRBV27,NA,NA,TRBJ2-7,TGTGCCAGCAGGGCCAACTACGAGCAGTACTTC,CASRANYEQYF
TRBV5-5,TRBD2,NA,TRBJ2-7,TGTGCCAGCAGCTTGGAGACGGGAGGGGCCGAGCAGTACTTC,CASSLETGGAEQYF
TRBV4-3,TRBD1,NA,TRBJ2-1,TGCGCCAGCAGCGACGGGACAGATAACAATGAGCAGTTCTTC,CASSDGTDNNEQFF
TRBV4-1,NA,NA,TRBJ1-1,TGCGCCAGCAGCCAAGCCAGGGGCTGGACTGAAGCTTTCTTT,CASSQARGWTEAFF
TRBV7-9,NA,NA,TRBJ2-7,TGTGCCAGCAGCTCTCCACAGGGCGGAGTACACGAGCAGTACTTC,CASSSPQGGVHEQYF
TRBV9,NA,NA,TRBJ2-1,TGTGCCAGCAGCGAGGGAGGAGGAATCTACAATGAGCAGTTCTTC,CASSEGGGIYNEQFF